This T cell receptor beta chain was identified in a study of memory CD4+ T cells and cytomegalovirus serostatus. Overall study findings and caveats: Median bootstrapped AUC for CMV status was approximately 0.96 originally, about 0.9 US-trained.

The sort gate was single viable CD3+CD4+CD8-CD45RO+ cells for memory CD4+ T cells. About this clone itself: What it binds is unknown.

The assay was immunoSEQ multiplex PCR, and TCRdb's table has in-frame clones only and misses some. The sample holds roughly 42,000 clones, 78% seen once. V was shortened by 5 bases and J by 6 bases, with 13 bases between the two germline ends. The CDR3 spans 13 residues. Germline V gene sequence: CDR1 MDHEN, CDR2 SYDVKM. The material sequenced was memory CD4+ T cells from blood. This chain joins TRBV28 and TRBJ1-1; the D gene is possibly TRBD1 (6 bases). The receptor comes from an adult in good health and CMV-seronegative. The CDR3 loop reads CASSLTGWAEAFF. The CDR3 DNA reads TGTGCCAGCAGTCTGACAGGCTGGGCTGAAGCTTTCTTT.